This T cell receptor (beta chain) comes out of a study of T-cell reconstitution after alpha-beta-depleted transplantation in children. Whole-study results and caveats: Reports say that about two months after transplant, the alpha-beta T cells came out of several hundred graft clones that had expanded. Some patients showed high day-60 TCRbeta diversity, which derived from surviving recipient T cells and thymic progenitors. T-cell counts and diversity at one year following transplant were attributed mainly to newly produced T cells.

Points on this clonotype: Its antigen is as yet unknown.

The V end was cut by 4 bases, the J end by 4 bases, with 13 bases between. The length of the CDR3 is 14 residues. Germline V gene data show CDR1 as SNHLY and CDR2 as FYNNEI. TCRbeta library construction was performed incorporating unique molecular identifiers. One entry per CDR3 protein, called by TCRdb with MiXCR from the PCR reads. The repertoire holds approximately 230,000 distinct CDR3 sequences, around 25% seen once, with about 5% in the top ten. Sequencing was performed on PBMCs, mostly from graft donor cells, taken 360 days after TCRalphabeta/CD19-depleted stem cell transplant. This rearrangement joins TRBV2 to TRBJ1-2; D ambiguous. This clonotype was obtained from a female patient between 2 and 10 years old who had a stem cell transplant for congenital amegakaryocytic thrombocytopenia, so the T cells may come from the graft donor. This CDR3 reads CASSVGTLSYGYTF. Here the CDR3 DNA reads TGTGCCAGCAGTGTTGGCACCTTGTCCTATGGCTACACCTTC.